This T cell receptor (beta chain) was identified in a study of shared clonotypes between healthy human individuals. Study overall: Donors consisted of a couple of women and a few men between 18 and 49.

CDR3 length: 17 amino acids. Trimming took off 0 bases at V and 5 bases at J, with 19 bases between the two ends. Germline assignment: CDR1 LNHNV and CDR2 YYDKDF (reference sequence). Naive CD8 cells were CD45RO-negative, positively selected for CCR7, excluding terminally differentiated effector memory CD45RA+ cells. Samples underwent the assay at deep level. Sequenced by immunoSEQ multiplex PCR; TCRdb stores in-frame clones only, minus some. Of nearly 2 million clones listed, about 95% are singletons. The chain employs TRBV15 and TRBJ1-2; weak D call: TRBD1 (6 bases). Sequenced input: naive CD8+ T cells sorted from blood. The receptor's source is a man aged 18-30 years in good health. The CDR3 here is CATSREVPGGGAYGYTF. In DNA form, the CDR3 reads TGTGCCACCAGCAGAGAGGTACCCGGAGGGGGGGCATATGGCTACACCTTC.